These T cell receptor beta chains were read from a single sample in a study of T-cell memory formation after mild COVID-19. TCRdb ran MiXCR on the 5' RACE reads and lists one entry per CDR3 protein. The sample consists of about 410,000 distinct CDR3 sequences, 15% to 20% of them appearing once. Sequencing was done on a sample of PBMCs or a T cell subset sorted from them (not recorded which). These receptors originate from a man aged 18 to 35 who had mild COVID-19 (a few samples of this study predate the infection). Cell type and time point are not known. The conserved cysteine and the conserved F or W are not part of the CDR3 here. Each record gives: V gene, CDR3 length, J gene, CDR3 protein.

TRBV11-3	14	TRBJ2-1	ASSVGGPPGYNEQF
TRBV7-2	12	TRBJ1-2	ASSLNQVGYGYT
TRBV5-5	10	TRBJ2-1	ASSWTVDEQF
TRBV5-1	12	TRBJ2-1	ASSQGGPYNEQF
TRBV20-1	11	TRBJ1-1	SAQGAGNTEAF
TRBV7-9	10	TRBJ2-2	ASSQGWRELF
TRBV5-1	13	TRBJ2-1	ASSTATGTMGEQF
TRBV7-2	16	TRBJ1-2	ASSLAPGQGEANYGYT
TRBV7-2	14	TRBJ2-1	ASSLGLAVVYNEQF
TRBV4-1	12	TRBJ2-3	ASSQQFRPDTQY
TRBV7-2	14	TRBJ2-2	ASSLGRLANTGELF
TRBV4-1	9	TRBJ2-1	ASSQGTSRF
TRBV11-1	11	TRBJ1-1	ASSSRRDTEAF
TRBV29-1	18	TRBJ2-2	SVEAAGQDGRGRYKGELF
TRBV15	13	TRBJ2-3	ATQGLALVADTQY
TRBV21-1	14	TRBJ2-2	ASSIKGPEETGELF
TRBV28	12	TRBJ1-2	ASSPLGSNYGYT
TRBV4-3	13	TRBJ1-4	ASSQEEGTNEKLF
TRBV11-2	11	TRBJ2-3	ASSQRPGATQY
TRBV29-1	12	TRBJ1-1	SVCITGGLTEAF
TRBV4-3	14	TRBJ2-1	ASSQDWAGFANEQF
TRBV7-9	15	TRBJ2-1	ASSLGARGWGYNEQF
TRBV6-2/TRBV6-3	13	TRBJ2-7	ASSYQGGSTYEQY
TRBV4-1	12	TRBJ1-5	ASSQPGQRDSQH
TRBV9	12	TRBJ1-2	ASSVGGQNYGYT